This TCR beta chain originates from a study of shared clonotypes between healthy human individuals. Whole-study results and caveats: Clonotype sharing across several donors was observed for about 5.2% of naive CD4 clonotypes. An anticipated effect of sequencing depth on clonotype sharing among donors was recognized.

Sequenced by immunoSEQ multiplex PCR; TCRdb stores in-frame clones only, minus some. This sample yields approximately 1.5 million clones, of which approximately 98.5% are seen a single time; 0.3% to 0.45% belongs to the top ten. Germline CDR1 and CDR2: SGHAT and FQNNGV. J gave up 6 bases and V 1 base, and 12 bases lay outside the gene matches. The CDR3 length is 17 residues. Concerning this clone: What it binds is not known.

The sample comprised naive CD4+ T cells sorted from blood. The subset here: CD45RA+ positively selected. The genes are TRBV11-2 and TRBJ2-7, with 10 positions matching TRBD2. The receptor's source is a man aged 25 to 40 in good health. Here the CDR3 DNA reads TGTGCCAGCAGCTTAGGGGGCCGGCTAGCGGGAGTAGGCGAGCAGTACTTC. Translating it yields CASSLGGRLAGVGEQYF.